A single sample gave rise to the 6 T cell receptor beta chains below, sequenced in a study of blood T cell repertoires in COVID-19. Sequenced by immunoSEQ multiplex PCR; TCRdb stores in-frame clones only, minus some. The repertoire has 450,000 or so clones, about 87% of them found once; the top ten carry roughly 0.78%. The specimen sequenced was peripheral blood. The receptors were gathered from a man aged 18 to 30 with COVID-19, enrolled during active disease.

The gene calls are TRBV6-6 and TRBJ1-1; maybe TRBD1 (5 bases). This CDR3 region has 13 residues. V lost 6 bases, J lost 6 bases, and 14 bases lay in between. The germline V gene encodes CDR1 MNHNY and CDR2 SVGAGI (reference sequence). CDR3: CASRPDSLPEAFF. CDR3 nucleotide sequence: TGTGCCAGCAGACCCGACAGTCTCCCTGAAGCTTTCTTT.

The chain carries TRBV7-6 and TRBJ1-6; maybe TRBD1 (5 bases). This CDR3 has 17 amino acids. Germline V CDR1 and CDR2: SGHVS, FNYEAQ. The germline V and J ends were trimmed by 1 base and 9 bases, with 19 bases remaining between them. The CDR3 nucleotides are TGTGCCAGCAGCTTAGGGACAAGCCGATTCTACGGTTCACCCCTCCACTTT. It translates to CASSLGTSRFYGSPLHF.

The rearrangement links TRBV5-4 to TRBJ1-6; D possibly corresponds to TRBD1 (5 bases). The CDR3 has 15 amino acids. Trimming cost V 4 bases and J 3 bases, with 11 bases left between them. CDR1 is SGHNT, CDR2 YYREEE, per germline (reference sequence). This CDR3 reads CASSSGTDYNSPLHF. DNA for the CDR3: TGTGCCAGCAGCAGCGGGACGGACTATAATTCACCCCTCCACTTT. Filled out from reference TRBV5-4 and TRBJ1-6, the complete variable domain reads ETGVTQSPTHLIKTRGQQVTLRCSSQSGHNTVSWYQQALGQGPQFIFQYYREEENGRGNFPPRFSGLQFPNYSSELNVNALELDDSALYLCASSSGTDYNSPLHFGNGTRLTVT.

This chain joins TRBV7-6 and TRBJ2-5; D might be TRBD1 (6 bases). In germline, CDR1 is SGHVS, CDR2 FNYEAQ. This CDR3 is built from 17 residues. The germline V and J ends were trimmed by 1 base and 3 bases, with 18 bases remaining between them. The CDR3 region is CASSLVNNRDTKETQYF. For the CDR3, the DNA is TGTGCCAGCAGCTTAGTTAATAACCGGGACACCAAAGAGACCCAGTACTTC.

The chain uses TRBV6-1 and TRBJ1-5, with 7 bases lining up with TRBD1. Looked up from germline, CDR1 is MNHNS and CDR2 is SASEGT. The CDR3 has 17 residues. The J segment lost 3 bases and the V segment lost 4 bases, leaving 12 bases of the junction unmatched. CDR3 in DNA: TGTGCCAGCAGTGGCCCTTCTGCGGGACAGTACAATCAGCCCCAGCATTTT. Its protein product is CASSGPSAGQYNQPQHF.

The chain links TRBV18 to TRBJ2-5, with 8 positions matching TRBD1. The CDR3 extends over 16 amino acids. With 5 bases clipped from V and 3 bases from J, the junction kept 11 bases outside the gene matches. CDR1 KGHSH and CDR2 LQKENI come from the germline V gene. The CDR3: CASSTQTGAYKETQYF. The CDR3 DNA reads as TGTGCCAGCTCAACGCAGACAGGGGCTTACAAAGAGACCCAGTACTTC. Using reference TRBV18 and TRBJ2-5 for the parts outside the CDR3, the full variable domain is NAGVMQNPRHLVRRRGQEARLRCSPMKGHSHVYWYRQLPEEGLKFMVYLQKENIIDESGMPKERFSAEFPKEGPSILRIQQVVRGDSAAYFCASSTQTGAYKETQYFGPGTRLLVL.